This passage covers 19 T cell receptor beta chains from one sample sequenced in a study of cytomegalovirus exposure and HLA in healthy donors (TCRdb year 2017). The library was built by means of the immunoSEQ multiplex PCR assay. A mixture of 60 forward primers for TCR Vbeta segments and 13 reverse primers for TCR Jbeta segments was used in the multiplex PCR. TCRdb retrieved this table from immuneACCESS and kept in-frame rearrangements only. Not all clones are present; in checked studies, unresolved V genes account for under half, and no reason is known for the remainder. The sample table shows some 200,000 clones, and around 79% are seen once. The biggest ten clones account for around 1.6% of the sample. Sequencing was carried out using PBMCs. Receptors were obtained from a girl aged 10 to 17 in good health and CMV-seropositive.

V and J are TRBV9 and TRBJ2-5; TRBD2 matches at 15 bases. J was trimmed by 5 bases and V by 0 bases; bases with no gene match: 2. CDR1 SGDLS and CDR2 YYNGEE come from the germline V gene. This CDR3 comprises 16 residues. CDR3 DNA sequence: TGTGCCAGCAGCGTAGGGACTAGCGGGGGGGCCGAGACCCAGTACTTC. Translating it yields CASSVGTSGGAETQYF.

The genes are TRBV7-7 and TRBJ2-7, with TRBD1 identical over 8 bases. The CDR3 consists of 15 residues. V trimming: 0 bases; J trimming: 5 bases; junction bases outside the gene matches: 6. Germline CDR1 SSHAT, CDR2 FNYEAQ (reference sequence). CDR3 residues: CASSLAGQGANEQYF. The CDR3 coding sequence is TGTGCCAGCAGCTTAGCTGGGCAGGGGGCGAACGAGCAGTACTTC.

This clone was detected a few times. V is TRBV5-5 and J is TRBJ1-1; D remains unclear. There are 15 residues in the CDR3. Germline values: CDR1 SGHKS, CDR2 YYEKEE (reference sequence). Trimming removed 2 bases from V and 8 bases from J, with 19 bases in between. The CDR3 nucleotides are TGTGCCAGCAGCTTACGGGAGGGTAGGAGCCCCGAAGCTTTCTTT. It specifies CASSLREGRSPEAFF.

This clone has only one observation. The rearrangement uses TRBV18 and TRBJ2-2; tentative D call: TRBD1 (6 bases). Trimming stripped 6 bases from V and 5 bases from J, with 10 bases between. The CDR3 covers 13 residues. CDR1 KGHSH and CDR2 LQKENI come from the germline V gene. The CDR3 DNA reads TGTGCCAGCTCCCACGGACAGACCGGGGAGCTGTTTTTT. Its protein is CASSHGQTGELFF.

Only one count was recorded for this clone. V is TRBV27 and J is TRBJ2-3; D gene ambiguous. V was shortened by 4 bases and J by 7 bases, with 12 bases between the two germline ends. This CDR3 has 13 residues. Germline lookup yields CDR1 MNHEY and CDR2 SMNVEV (reference sequence). DNA for the CDR3: TGTGCCAGCAGTTCACTATACACTAATACGCAGTATTTT. Its translation: CASSSLYTNTQYF.

J is TRBJ1-1 and V is TRBV2; no reliable D call. Germline V gene data show CDR1 as SNHLY and CDR2 as FYNNEI. V was shortened by 3 bases and J by 3 bases, with 8 bases between the two germline ends. The CDR3 runs to 13 residues. CDR3 coding DNA: TGTGCCAGCAGTGATATCCGGGACACTGAAGCTTTCTTT. Protein product: CASSDIRDTEAFF. The full variable domain, rest sourced from reference TRBV2 and TRBJ1-1, is EPEVTQTPSHQVTQMGQEVILRCVPISNHLYFYWYRQILGQKVEFLVSFYNNEISEKSEIFDDQFSVERPDGSNFTLKIRSTKLEDSAMYFCASSDIRDTEAFFGQGTRLTVV.

J is TRBJ1-2 and V is TRBV2, with D unclear. Germline assignment: CDR1 SNHLY and CDR2 FYNNEI. The CDR3 is 12 residues long. The CDR3 DNA follows: TGTGCGAGCGGCCACAGAGACTATGGCTACACCTTC. The encoded protein is CASGHRDYGYTF. Combining the CDR3 with reference TRBV2 and TRBJ1-2 gives the whole variable domain EPEVTQTPSHQVTQMGQEVILRCVPISNHLYFYWYRQILGQKVEFLVSFYNNEISEKSEIFDDQFSVERPDGSNFTLKIRSTKLEDSAMYFCASGHRDYGYTFGSGTRLTVV.

The gene calls are TRBV9 and TRBJ1-3, with 8 bases fitting TRBD1. CDR1 and CDR2 (germline): SGDLS, YYNGEE. Germline trimming cut 3 bases from V and 4 bases from J; bases unmatched to any gene: 12. This CDR3 has 17 amino acids. This CDR3 is CASSDPGQGTRGNTIYF. The DNA of the CDR3 is TGTGCCAGCAGCGACCCTGGACAGGGAACGAGGGGAAACACCATATATTTT.

The sample holds one count of this clone. The V call is TRBV19, the J call TRBJ1-2, with a possible D match to TRBD1 (5 bases). Germline V lookup: CDR1 LNHDA, CDR2 SQIVND (reference sequence). The CDR3 is 14 amino acids. V lost 1 base and J 1 base, leaving 7 bases between the germline ends. In DNA, the CDR3 is TGTGCCAGTAGTATAGGGGGCAGTAACTATGGCTACACCTTC. Amino acid sequence: CASSIGGSNYGYTF.

V usage is TRBV15 and J usage is TRBJ2-7; D unclear. V was shortened by 2 bases and J by 2 bases, with 7 bases between the two germline ends. CDR1 and CDR2 (germline): LNHNV, YYDKDF (reference sequence). This CDR3 comprises 13 residues. CDR3 in DNA: TGTGCCACCAGCAGACAAAGCACCTACGAGCAGTACTTC. Translation gives CATSRQSTYEQYF.

The rearrangement links TRBV6-1 to TRBJ2-7, with TRBD1 matching over 11 bases. CDR1 and CDR2 from the germline V gene are MNHNS and SASEGT. V trimming: 7 bases; J trimming: 2 bases; junction bases outside the gene matches: 4. This CDR3 is 14 amino acids long. The CDR3 loop reads CASKSGQGAYEQYF. CDR3 nucleotide sequence: TGTGCCAGCAAGTCGGGACAGGGGGCCTACGAGCAGTACTTC.

The chain joins TRBV9 to TRBJ2-3; 7 bases align to TRBD2. V gave up 0 bases and J gave up 3 bases; unmatched junction bases: 4. The CDR3 length is 15 residues. From germline, CDR1 is SGDLS and CDR2 YYNGEE. The CDR3: CASSVAPGGTDTQYF. As DNA, the CDR3 is TGTGCCAGCAGCGTAGCGCCGGGGGGTACAGATACGCAGTATTTT.

The chain uses TRBV2 and TRBJ2-7; the match to TRBD2 covers 7 bases. The germline gives CDR1 SNHLY, CDR2 FYNNEI. This CDR3 comprises 19 residues. The ends lost 6 bases at V and 1 base at J; junction bases unmatched: 21. CDR3 coding DNA: TGTGCCAGCAGCCGAAGCGGGGTTATATACGAGGGAGTGTCCTACGAGCAGTACTTC. The encoded protein is CASSRSGVIYEGVSYEQYF.

The CDR3: CASSPPPGVETQYF. The CDR3 DNA follows: TGTGCCAGCAGCCCACCCCCGGGGGTGGAGACCCAGTACTTC. The chain couples TRBV7-2 to TRBJ2-5; a weak D match, TRBD2 (6 bases). Germline values: CDR1 SGHTA, CDR2 FQGNSA. The CDR3 is 14 residues long. The V end was cut by 5 bases, the J end by 5 bases, with 15 bases between.

J is TRBJ1-6 and V is TRBV30; D unclear. The CDR3 runs 13 residues. The ends were cut back, 6 bases at V and 4 bases at J, with 10 bases in the middle. Germline CDR1 is GTSNPN and CDR2 is SVGIG (reference sequence). The CDR3 here is CACLRDYNSPLHF. The DNA of the CDR3 is TGTGCCTGCCTCCGGGATTATAATTCACCCCTCCACTTT.

The V gene is TRBV6-5, the J gene TRBJ2-2; the match to TRBD1 covers 10 bases. V was pared by 4 bases and J by 4 bases, with 6 bases of the junction left unmatched. Germline CDR1 and CDR2: MNHEY and SVGAGI. This CDR3 region has 16 residues. CDR3 loop: CASSSSRDRGTGELFF. CDR3 DNA: TGTGCCAGCAGTTCGAGCCGGGACAGGGGCACCGGGGAGCTGTTTTTT.

The chain uses TRBV7-9 and TRBJ1-4; tentative D call: TRBD1 (5 bases). V lost 1 base and J lost 5, with 8 bases in between. The CDR3 length is 14 residues. Per the germline V gene, CDR1 is SEHNR and CDR2 is FQNEAQ (reference sequence). The CDR3 loop is CASSLEGSNEKLFF. The CDR3 nucleotides are TGTGCCAGCAGCTTAGAGGGGTCAAATGAAAAACTGTTTTTT.

V is TRBV5-1 and J is TRBJ2-3; D is ambiguous. Trimming stripped 0 bases from V and 7 bases from J, with 15 bases between. The germline V gene has CDR1 SGHRS and CDR2 YFSETQ. The length of the CDR3 is 15 residues. CDR3 region: CASSLASVLPNTQYF. The CDR3 DNA follows: TGCGCCAGCAGCTTGGCCTCGGTCCTACCAAATACGCAGTATTTT.

With regard to this clone: At the DNA level, this CDR3 is encoded by other sequences in the same sample as well. The chain carries TRBV4-1 and TRBJ1-5; 9 bases are a match to TRBD1. Germline V lookup: CDR1 MGHRA, CDR2 YSYEKL. J gave up 4 bases and V 4 bases, and 2 bases lay outside the gene matches. The CDR3 is 14 residues long. CDR3 DNA: TGCGCCAGCAGCCCAGGGACAGGGAATCAGCCCCAGCATTTT. This gives the protein CASSPGTGNQPQHF.